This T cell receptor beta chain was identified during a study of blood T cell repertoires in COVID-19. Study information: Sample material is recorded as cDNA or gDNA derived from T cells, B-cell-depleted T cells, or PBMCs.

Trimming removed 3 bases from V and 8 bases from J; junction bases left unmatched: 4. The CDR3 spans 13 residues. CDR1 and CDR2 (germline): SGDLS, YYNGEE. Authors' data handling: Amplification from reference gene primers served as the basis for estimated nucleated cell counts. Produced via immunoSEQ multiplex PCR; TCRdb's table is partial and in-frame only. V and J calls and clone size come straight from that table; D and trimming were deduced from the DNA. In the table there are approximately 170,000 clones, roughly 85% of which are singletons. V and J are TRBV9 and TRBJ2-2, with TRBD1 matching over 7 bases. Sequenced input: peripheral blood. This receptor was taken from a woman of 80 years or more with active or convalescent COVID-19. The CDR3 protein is CASSATGAGELFF. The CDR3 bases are TGTGCCAGCAGCGCCACAGGGGCAGGGGAGCTGTTTTTT.